This T cell receptor (beta chain) was retrieved from a study of response to subunit inactivated influenza vaccine. This clonotype was found many times. What it binds is not known. The ends were cut back, 1 base at V and 6 bases at J, with 18 bases in the middle. CDR1 is DFQATT and CDR2 is SNEGSKA in the germline V gene (reference sequence). The CDR3 totals 16 residues. Findings and caveats of the study: With each seasonal influenza vaccination, the authors suggested, few new T cells are recruited.

TCRdb itself ran the RT-PCR reads through MiXCR, one entry per CDR3 protein. The table shows 500,000 to 600,000 distinct CDR3 sequences, with 14% occurring only once. This specimen was PBMCs from blood, taken 12 days after vaccination. This chain joins TRBV20-1 and TRBJ1-4, with D perhaps TRBD1 (5 bases). The TCR comes from a man aged 45-60 years who received an inactivated influenza vaccine. CDR3 amino acids: CSARGGDLAIDEKLFF. CDR3 nucleotides: TGCAGTGCTAGAGGGGGCGATCTCGCCATCGATGAAAAACTGTTTTTT.